The rows below give T cell receptor beta chains drawn from one sample of a study of blood T cell repertoires in COVID-19. Clones were sequenced by immunoSEQ multiplex PCR, and TCRdb holds only the in-frame ones, with some missing. The repertoire consists of under 350,000 clones, with roughly nine tenths occurring once and the leading ten covering approximately 2.5%. The sequenced sample consisted of PBMCs or T cells enriched from blood (not recorded which). The source is a man between 60 and 70 years old who had recovered from COVID-19. Both conserved end residues are part of each CDR3. Fields, in order: J gene, CDR3 length, clone size, V gene, D gene, CDR3 DNA, CDR3 protein. The D gene is left open where the match is weak. Only part of the rows carry a size: once, few, many, or a class if the clone is expanded.

TRBJ1-3 | 13 | . | TRBV29-1 | . | TGCAGCGCCGGATCAGGCCTATCGAACACCATATATTTT | CSAGSGLSNTIYF
TRBJ2-7 | 14 | once | TRBV13 | . | TGTGCCAGCAGCTCCAACCTCCGCGGCTCCGAGCAGTACTTC | CASSSNLRGSEQYF
TRBJ2-7 | 15 | . | TRBV4-1 | TRBD1 | TGCGCCAGCAGCCAGGTGGGACAGGGGCCCTACGAGCAGTACTTC | CASSQVGQGPYEQYF
TRBJ1-5 | 13 | once | TRBV12-3/TRBV12-4 | . | TGTGCCAGCAGTCCCTTTAGCAATCAGCCCCAGCATTTT | CASSPFSNQPQHF
TRBJ2-1 | 16 | . | TRBV6-4 | . | TGTGCCAGCAGTGCCCTCGCGGCAGGGAGGTACAATGAGCAGTTCTTC | CASSALAAGRYNEQFF
TRBJ2-2 | 17 | . | TRBV14 | TRBD2 | TGTGCCAGCAGCCAAGCACGGGGGGGCCGGTTCACCGGGGAGCTGTTTTTT | CASSQARGGRFTGELFF
TRBJ2-2 | 14 | . | TRBV10-2 | TRBD1 | TGCGCCAGCAGGGGACAGGGGGTTTCCGGGGAGCTGTTTTTT | CASRGQGVSGELFF
TRBJ1-5 | 19 | . | TRBV3-1/TRBV3-2 | TRBD1 | TGTGCCAGCAGCCACCTCAGGGACAGGGCAAATCGGGGCAATCAGCCCCAGCATTTT | CASSHLRDRANRGNQPQHF
TRBJ1-6 | 15 | . | TRBV29-1 | . | TGCAGCGTTGAAGGGAGGCCCTCTGACGATTCACCCCTCCACTTT | CSVEGRPSDDSPLHF
TRBJ2-3 | 13 | . | TRBV18 | . | TGTGCCAGCTCACCCGGAGCGTCAGATACGCAGTATTTT | CASSPGASDTQYF
TRBJ1-1 | 16 | . | TRBV7-9 | . | TGTGCCAGCAGGATAGTAGGGGGTAGGGAGAACACTGAAGCTTTCTTT | CASRIVGGRENTEAFF
TRBJ2-5 | 14 | . | TRBV7-3 | . | TGTGCCAGCAGCTTAACCCCCCCTAGCGAGACCCAGTACTTC | CASSLTPPSETQYF
TRBJ2-7 | 14 | . | TRBV27 | . | TGTGCCAGCAGCCCCGGGGGACCTACCTACGAGCAGTACTTC | CASSPGGPTYEQYF
TRBJ2-5 | 16 | . | TRBV27 | TRBD1 | TGTGCCAGCAGTTCGACCACCGGGACAGGGGAAAAGACCCAGTACTTC | CASSSTTGTGEKTQYF
TRBJ1-3 | 16 | . | TRBV19 | TRBD1 | TGTGCCAGTATCCCCGAACAGGGGGCCATTGGAAACACCATATATTTT | CASIPEQGAIGNTIYF
TRBJ1-5 | 16 | . | TRBV6-6 | TRBD1 | TGTGCCAGCAGTCACGACAGGGTAATAGAAAATCAGCCCCAGCATTTT | CASSHDRVIENQPQHF
TRBJ2-5 | 14 | . | TRBV5-1 | TRBD2 | TGCGCCAGCAGCCCGGGGACTACCCGAGAGACCCAGTACTTC | CASSPGTTRETQYF
TRBJ1-6 | 16 | . | TRBV6-6 | TRBD1 | TGTGCCAGCAGTTTGACCGGGACAGGGCCTTTTTCACCCCTCCACTTT | CASSLTGTGPFSPLHF
TRBJ1-3 | 14 | . | TRBV6-5 | TRBD1 | TGTGCCAGCAGCCAAGGGACAGTCGGAAACACCATATATTTT | CASSQGTVGNTIYF